This T cell receptor (beta chain) was recovered during a study of cytomegalovirus exposure and HLA in healthy donors. Study-wide results and limits: Some V segments, TRBV6-2 and TRBV6-3 among them, were indistinguishable and were therefore excluded.

The CDR3 is 14 residues long. The junction had 5 bases not matched to a gene; V was cut back by 7 bases and J by 4 bases. Germline V gene lookup returns CDR1 GTSNPN and CDR2 SVGIG (reference sequence). This clone has only a few counts. The antigen remains unidentified. With 60 Vbeta and 13 Jbeta primers, the PCR was carried out. Here immunoSEQ multiplex PCR was the method, and the copy in TCRdb shows in-frame clones only, minus some. The sample contains about 160,000 clones, under 85% of which appear only once. The clonotype was recovered from a woman in her thirties in good health and CMV-seronegative. Sequencing input: PBMCs. The chain couples TRBV30 to TRBJ1-6; 9 bases match TRBD1. The CDR3 coding sequence is TGTGCCTCGCGGGACAGGGCGTATAATTCACCCCTCCACTTT. This codes for CASRDRAYNSPLHF.